These T cell receptor beta chains were read from a single sample in a study of OX40 agonist ivuxolimab in advanced cancers. The protocol was immunoSEQ multiplex PCR, while the TCRdb copy is restricted to in-frame clones and leaves out a portion. The table has under 20,000 clones, 80% to 85% seen once. The sample in question was CD4+ or CD8+ T cells sorted from blood, obtained in a trial of the OX40 agonist ivuxolimab. The source is an adult with an advanced solid tumor such as melanoma, head and neck, liver or kidney cancer. The CDR3 runs from the conserved cysteine through the conserved F or W. D genes are given only for firm matches. A clone size is listed for some rows: how often the clone was seen (once, few, many), or a class if it is expanded.

clone_size	d_call	v_call	j_call	cdr3_nt	cdr3_aa
-	TRBD1	TRBV18	TRBJ1-2	TGTGCCAGCTCACCGAGGACAGGGGGCGGCTATGGCTACACCTTC	CASSPRTGGGYGYTF
-	TRBD1	TRBV5-4	TRBJ2-7	TGTGCCAGCAGACCCGGACAGGGTACCCACGAGCAGTACTTC	CASRPGQGTHEQYF
-	-	TRBV14	TRBJ1-1	TGTGCCAGCAGCCACCTAGACGGGAAGAACACTGAAGCTTTCTTT	CASSHLDGKNTEAFF
-	TRBD1	TRBV19	TRBJ1-3	TGTGCCAGTAAGGCAGGGGGCTCTGGAAACACCATATATTTT	CASKAGGSGNTIYF
-	-	TRBV10-1	TRBJ2-1	TGCGCCAGCAGTGAGGGGGGCCTTGAGCAGTTCTTC	CASSEGGLEQFF
once	-	TRBV11-2	TRBJ2-3	TGTGCCAGCACCTCTAGCACAGATACGCAGTATTTT	CASTSSTDTQYF
-	-	TRBV27	TRBJ2-7	TGTGCCAGCAGCTCCAGGGCCCGAGGGTACGAGCAGTACTTC	CASSSRARGYEQYF
-	TRBD1	TRBV7-2	TRBJ2-7	TGTGCCAGCAGCTTAGGGGAAGGGGGCCACGGAAACGAGCAGTACTTC	CASSLGEGGHGNEQYF
once	-	TRBV6-6	TRBJ2-7	TGTGCCAGCAGTGGACAGTCCTACGAGCAGTACTTC	CASSGQSYEQYF
-	-	TRBV21-1	TRBJ2-5	TGTGCCAGCAGCGGGCTCTCAGAGACCCAGTACTTC	CASSGLSETQYF
-	-	TRBV28	TRBJ1-4	TGTGCCAGCAGTGGGCCCGAAATCGAACTGTTTTTT	CASSGPEIELFF
once	-	TRBV5-4	TRBJ1-5	TGTGCCAGCAGCTTGGCAGGGTCCGGTCAGCCCCAGCATTTT	CASSLAGSGQPQHF
-	-	TRBV30	TRBJ2-6	TGTGCCTGGAAAAGTCCTTTCGTCCTGACTTTC	CAWKSPFVLTF
-	-	TRBV6-5	TRBJ1-1	TGTGCCAGCAGTTACTCAGACCCTCGGGAAGCTTTCTTT	CASSYSDPREAFF
-	-	TRBV27	TRBJ1-4	TGTGCCAGCAGTTTAATGGGGGCTAATGAAAAACTGTTTTTT	CASSLMGANEKLFF
-	-	TRBV6-5	TRBJ2-7	TGTGCCAGCAGCCAAGACGGCTACGAGCAGTACTTC	CASSQDGYEQYF
-	TRBD2	TRBV7-9	TRBJ2-5	TGTGCCAGCAGCTCCGCGAGCGGGAGTAACAAGACCCAGTACTTC	CASSSASGSNKTQYF
-	TRBD1	TRBV4-1	TRBJ1-5	TGCGCCAGCAGCCGGGACAGAGATCAGCCCCAGCATTTT	CASSRDRDQPQHF
-	-	TRBV7-2	TRBJ1-1	TGTGCCAGCAGCTTACGGACTGAAGCTTTCTTT	CASSLRTEAFF
-	-	TRBV6-6	TRBJ1-5	TGTGCCAGCACCCCCGCTTCGGGGGTTCAGCCCCAGCATTTT	CASTPASGVQPQHF
once	-	TRBV27	TRBJ2-3	TGTGCCAGCAGAGATCGGCAGGGAACCGGGGATACGCAGTATTTT	CASRDRQGTGDTQYF
-	TRBD1	TRBV6-4	TRBJ2-3	TGTGCCAGCAGTGGGACAGGGAAAGATACGCAGTATTTT	CASSGTGKDTQYF
-	TRBD1	TRBV7-8	TRBJ1-2	TGTGCCAGCAGTTACGCCCCCGGGACAGCAGTTTATGGCTACACCTTC	CASSYAPGTAVYGYTF
-	-	TRBV19	TRBJ2-5	TGTGCCAGTAGTATCATGGCCCAGTACCAAGAGACCCAGTACTTC	CASSIMAQYQETQYF
-	-	TRBV29-1	TRBJ2-1	TGCAGCGTCCCTGGTTACAGGGATTGGAATGAGCAGTTCTTC	CSVPGYRDWNEQFF
-	TRBD1	TRBV5-1	TRBJ1-5	TGCGCCAGCAGCCGAGGGGAGACAGGGGGCCTAAATCAGCCCCAGCATTTT	CASSRGETGGLNQPQHF
once	-	TRBV6-5	TRBJ2-7	TGTGCCAGCAGTTATCGAAGGGAGAACGAGCAGTACTTC	CASSYRRENEQYF
-	-	TRBV6-4	TRBJ1-2	TGTGCCAGCAGTCGAAATCAAAACTATGGCTACACCTTC	CASSRNQNYGYTF
once	-	TRBV5-5	TRBJ1-5	TGTGCCAGCAGCTCGGCCGAATATAGCAATCAGCCCCAGCATTTT	CASSSAEYSNQPQHF
-	TRBD1	TRBV7-8	TRBJ2-1	TGTGCCAGCAGCCGCCGGGACAGGGACTACAATGAGCAGTTCTTC	CASSRRDRDYNEQFF
-	TRBD2	TRBV11-3	TRBJ2-7	TGTGCCAGCAGCCTCGGACTAGCACCATCCTACGAGCAGTACTTC	CASSLGLAPSYEQYF
-	-	TRBV27	TRBJ2-2	TGTGCCAGCAGAATTGGAGGGAGTCACACCGGGGAGCTGTTTTTT	CASRIGGSHTGELFF
-	TRBD2	TRBV5-1	TRBJ2-1	TGCGCCAGCAGCTCCTGGGCGGGAGGGACCTCCTACAATGAGCAGTTCTTC	CASSSWAGGTSYNEQFF
medium-sized	TRBD1	TRBV7-8	TRBJ2-7	TGTGCCAGCAGCCCGAGGGACAGCTACTACGAGCAGTACTTC	CASSPRDSYYEQYF
-	TRBD1	TRBV5-1	TRBJ2-5	TGCGCCAGCAGCTTGGTGGACAGGGTAGGAGAGGCCCAGTACTTC	CASSLVDRVGEAQYF
-	TRBD2	TRBV28	TRBJ2-5	TGTGCCAGCAGCAGACGAGGGACTAGCGGGAGAGGGGTTCAAGAGACCCAGTACTTC	CASSRRGTSGRGVQETQYF
-	-	TRBV30	TRBJ1-1	TGTGCCTGGAGGCGGCGGGGGGCGGGGAACACTGAAGCTTTCTTT	CAWRRRGAGNTEAFF
-	-	TRBV15	TRBJ2-7	TGTGCCACCAGCATTGGGGATGGCGAGCAGTACTTC	CATSIGDGEQYF
-	TRBD1	TRBV6-5	TRBJ2-5	TGTGCCAGCACCCCAGGGACAGGTCCAGAGACCCAGTACTTC	CASTPGTGPETQYF
-	-	TRBV6-1	TRBJ1-5	TGTGCCAGCAGCCGGGACGGTTTGAGCAATCAGCCCCAGCATTTT	CASSRDGLSNQPQHF
-	-	TRBV7-8	TRBJ1-1	TGTGCCAGCAGCTTTTTGGAGCTCTCAATGAAAGCTTTCTTT	CASSFLELSMKAFF
-	-	TRBV10-1	TRBJ2-2	TGCGCCAGCGGGGAACTGTCCCCCGGGGAGCTGTTTTTT	CASGELSPGELFF